This T cell receptor (beta chain) was retrieved from a study of OX40 agonist ivuxolimab in advanced cancers. Study in general: Patients in the trial were receiving intravenous ivuxolimab every 2 weeks, at doses of 0.01 to 10 mg/kg. Three individuals attained partial responses, comprising one hepatocellular carcinoma case and two cutaneous melanoma cases.

Germline lookup yields CDR1 SGHRS and CDR2 YFSETQ. This CDR3 contains 15 residues. Trimming stripped 0 bases from V and 0 bases from J, with 7 bases between. Profiled with immunoSEQ multiplex PCR; TCRdb holds only in-frame clones, not every one. The sample gives over 50,000 clones, approximately 77% of which show up once; under 0.65% is in the top ten. A word on this clone: Its antigen is not identified.

Study observations and caveats: Both CD4+ and CD8+ T cell populations in blood had undergone clonal expansion by week 6 at 0.1 to 3.0 mg/kg.

The chain employs TRBV5-1 and TRBJ1-3, with D unclear. The sample was CD4+ or CD8+ T cells sorted from blood, taken in a trial of the OX40 agonist ivuxolimab. This sequence originates from an adult with an advanced solid tumor such as melanoma, head and neck, liver or kidney cancer. CDR3 DNA sequence: TGCGCCAGCAGCTTGGAACAGAGCTCTGGAAACACCATATATTTT. Residues: CASSLEQSSGNTIYF.